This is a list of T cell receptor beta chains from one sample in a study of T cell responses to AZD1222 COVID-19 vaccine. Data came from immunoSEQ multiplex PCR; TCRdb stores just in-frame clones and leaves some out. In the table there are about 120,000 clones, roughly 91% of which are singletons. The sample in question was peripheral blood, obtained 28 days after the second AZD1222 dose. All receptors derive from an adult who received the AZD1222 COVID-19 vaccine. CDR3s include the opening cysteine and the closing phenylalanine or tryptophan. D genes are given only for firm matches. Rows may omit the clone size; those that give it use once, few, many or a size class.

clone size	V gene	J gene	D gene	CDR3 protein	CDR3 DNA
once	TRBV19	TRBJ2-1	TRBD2	CATQVQGVGLAGRSSYNEQFF	TGTGCCACCCAGGTCCAGGGGGTTGGACTAGCGGGAAGGAGCTCCTACAATGAGCAGTTCTTC
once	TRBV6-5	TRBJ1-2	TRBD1	CASTPVAGGIYGYTF	TGTGCCAGCACCCCAGTGGCAGGGGGAATCTATGGCTACACCTTC
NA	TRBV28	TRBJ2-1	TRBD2	CASSLMAGGVNEQFF	TGTGCCAGCAGTTTAATGGCGGGAGGGGTCAATGAGCAGTTCTTC
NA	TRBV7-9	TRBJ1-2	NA	CASSPNVKYGYTF	TGTGCCAGCAGCCCCAATGTTAAATATGGCTACACCTTC
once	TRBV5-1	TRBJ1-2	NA	CASSPEAYGYTF	TGCGCCAGCAGCCCCGAAGCCTATGGCTACACCTTC
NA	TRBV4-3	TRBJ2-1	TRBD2	CASSQDRGGNEQFF	TGCGCCAGCAGCCAAGATCGGGGGGGCAATGAGCAGTTCTTC
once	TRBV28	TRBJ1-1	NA	CASSRQMNTEAFF	TGTGCCAGCAGTAGACAGATGAACACTGAAGCTTTCTTT
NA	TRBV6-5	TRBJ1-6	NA	CASSKTGTAYSPLHF	TGTGCCAGCAGTAAAACCGGGACGGCCTATTCACCCCTCCACTTT
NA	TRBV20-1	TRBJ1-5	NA	CSAEPNQGQHF	TGCAGTGCTGAGCCCAATCAGGGCCAGCATTTT
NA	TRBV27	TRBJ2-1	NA	CASSLYGGWVNEQFF	TGTGCCAGCAGTTTATATGGGGGTTGGGTCAATGAGCAGTTCTTC
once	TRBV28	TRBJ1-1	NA	CASRGPSNTEAFF	TGTGCCAGCAGGGGACCTTCGAACACTGAAGCTTTCTTT
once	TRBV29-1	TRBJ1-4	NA	CSASGLREKLFF	TGCAGCGCCTCCGGGCTACGGGAAAAACTGTTTTTT
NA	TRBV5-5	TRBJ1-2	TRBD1	CASSWDRGNYGYTF	TGTGCCAGCAGCTGGGACAGGGGAAACTATGGCTACACCTTC
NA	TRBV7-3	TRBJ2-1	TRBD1	CASSLWGQGHNEQFF	TGTGCCAGCAGCCTTTGGGGACAGGGGCACAATGAGCAGTTCTTC
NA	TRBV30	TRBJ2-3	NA	CAWKRGSTDTQYF	TGTGCCTGGAAACGGGGAAGCACAGATACGCAGTATTTT
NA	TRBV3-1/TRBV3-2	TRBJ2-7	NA	CASSQGPATGHYEQYF	TGTGCCAGCAGCCAAGGGCCTGCGACAGGCCACTACGAGCAGTACTTC
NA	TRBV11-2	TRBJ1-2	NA	CASSRTGYTF	TGTGCCAGCAGCCGAACCGGCTACACCTTC
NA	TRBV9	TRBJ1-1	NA	CASNGPFNTEAFF	TGTGCCAGCAACGGACCCTTTAACACTGAAGCTTTCTTT
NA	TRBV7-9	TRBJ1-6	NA	CASKGTGSSPLHF	TGTGCCAGCAAGGGGACCGGGAGCTCACCCCTCCACTTT
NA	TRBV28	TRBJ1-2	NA	CASSLRNYGYTF	TGTGCCAGCAGTTTACGGAACTATGGCTACACCTTC
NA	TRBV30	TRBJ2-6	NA	CAWIHTGGAGPGGANVLTF	TGTGCCTGGATCCATACGGGGGGCGCAGGTCCGGGAGGGGCCAACGTCCTGACTTTC
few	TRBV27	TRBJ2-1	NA	CASSLARSYNEQFF	TGTGCCAGCAGTTTGGCCAGGTCCTACAATGAGCAGTTCTTC
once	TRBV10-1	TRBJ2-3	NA	CASSESSTDTQYF	TGCGCCAGCAGTGAGTCTAGCACAGATACGCAGTATTTT
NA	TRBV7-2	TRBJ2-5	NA	CASSSDEGSKTQYF	TGTGCCAGCAGCTCCGACGAAGGATCTAAGACCCAGTACTTC
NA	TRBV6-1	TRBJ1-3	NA	CASTPPGRTGNTIYF	TGTGCCAGCACCCCCCCGGGGAGGACTGGAAACACCATATATTTT
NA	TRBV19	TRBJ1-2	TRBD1	CASSLKTGANYGYTF	TGTGCCAGTAGTTTAAAGACAGGGGCCAACTATGGCTACACCTTC
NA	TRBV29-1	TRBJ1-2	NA	CSVVRQAYGYTF	TGCAGCGTTGTCCGGCAGGCATATGGCTACACCTTC
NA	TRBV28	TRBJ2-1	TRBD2	CASSLPLAGGPRTYNEQFF	TGTGCCAGCAGTTTACCGCTAGCGGGAGGGCCCCGGACCTACAATGAGCAGTTCTTC
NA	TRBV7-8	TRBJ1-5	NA	CASSLDGGAGNQPQHF	TGTGCCAGCAGCTTGGATGGGGGAGCAGGCAATCAGCCCCAGCATTTT
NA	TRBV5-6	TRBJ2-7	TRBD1	CASSRGQGGYEQYF	TGTGCCAGCAGCAGGGGACAGGGGGGATACGAGCAGTACTTC
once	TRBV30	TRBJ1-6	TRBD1	CAWSPTGGFDSPLHF	TGTGCCTGGAGCCCGACAGGGGGATTTGATTCACCCCTCCACTTT
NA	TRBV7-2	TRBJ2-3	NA	CASSLTGLTDTQYF	TGTGCCAGCAGCCTCACAGGGTTGACAGATACGCAGTATTTT
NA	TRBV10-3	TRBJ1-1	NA	CAIGLTNTEAFF	TGTGCCATCGGGCTGACCAACACTGAAGCTTTCTTT
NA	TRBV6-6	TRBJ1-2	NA	CASSPLGRPHINYGYTF	TGTGCCAGCAGTCCTCTAGGGCGCCCCCACATTAACTATGGCTACACCTTC
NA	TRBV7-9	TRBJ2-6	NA	CASSLVFGPPVLTF	TGTGCCAGCAGCTTAGTATTCGGGCCCCCCGTCCTGACTTTC
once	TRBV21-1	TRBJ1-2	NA	CASSFGQRANYGYTF	TGTGCCAGCAGCTTTGGACAGAGGGCTAACTATGGCTACACCTTC
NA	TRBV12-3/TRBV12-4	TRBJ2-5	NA	CASSSYEETQYF	TGTGCCAGCAGTTCGTATGAAGAGACCCAGTACTTC
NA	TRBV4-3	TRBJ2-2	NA	CASSQGRMKGVGELFF	TGCGCCAGCAGCCAGGGGAGGATGAAGGGAGTCGGGGAGCTGTTTTTT
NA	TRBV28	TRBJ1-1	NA	CASGNEAFF	TGTGCCAGCGGCAATGAAGCTTTCTTT
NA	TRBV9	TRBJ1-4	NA	CASSGSATNEKLFF	TGTGCCAGCTCAGGGTCTGCAACTAATGAAAAACTGTTTTTT
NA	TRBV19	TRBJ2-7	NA	CASSTGLAYEQYF	TGTGCCAGTAGTACCGGACTTGCCTACGAGCAGTACTTC
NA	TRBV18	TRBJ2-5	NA	CASSPTWGAGETQYF	TGTGCCAGCTCACCCACGTGGGGGGCTGGAGAGACCCAGTACTTC
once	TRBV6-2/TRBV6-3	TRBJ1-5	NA	CASSYSRYNQPQHF	TGTGCCAGCAGTTACAGTCGTTACAATCAGCCCCAGCATTTT
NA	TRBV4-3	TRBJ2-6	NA	CASSQDGGSSGANVLTF	TGCGCCAGCAGCCAAGATGGGGGGAGCTCTGGGGCCAACGTCCTGACTTTC
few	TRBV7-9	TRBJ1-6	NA	CASSLGQVNSPLHF	TGTGCCAGCAGCTTAGGACAGGTTAATTCACCCCTCCACTTT
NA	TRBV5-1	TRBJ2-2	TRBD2	CASSLGLLAVTKGNTGELFF	TGCGCCAGCAGCTTGGGCCTCCTAGCGGTCACGAAAGGAAACACCGGGGAGCTGTTTTTT
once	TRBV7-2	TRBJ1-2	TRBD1	CASSSTGNDYGYTF	TGTGCCAGCAGCTCGACAGGGAACGACTATGGCTACACCTTC
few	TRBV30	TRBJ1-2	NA	CAWTLLGGPANYGYTF	TGTGCCTGGACCCTCCTGGGGGGGCCTGCTAACTATGGCTACACCTTC
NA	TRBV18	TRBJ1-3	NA	CASSPSRGRSGNTIYF	TGTGCCAGCTCACCGAGCAGGGGACGGTCTGGAAACACCATATATTTT
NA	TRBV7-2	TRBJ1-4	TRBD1	CASSAQQGAGEKLFF	TGTGCCAGCAGCGCCCAACAGGGGGCTGGGGAAAAACTGTTTTTT
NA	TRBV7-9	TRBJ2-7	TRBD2	CASSQGLAGGKGYEQYF	TGTGCCAGCAGCCAGGGACTAGCGGGAGGGAAAGGCTACGAGCAGTACTTC
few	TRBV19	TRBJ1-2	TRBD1	CASRTKGQADYGYTF	TGTGCCAGTAGAACAAAGGGACAGGCGGACTATGGCTACACCTTC
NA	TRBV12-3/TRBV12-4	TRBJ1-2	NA	CASSTGCGYTF	TGTGCCAGCAGTACAGGGTGTGGCTACACCTTC
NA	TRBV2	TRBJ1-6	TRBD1	CASSEAVSGQGNSPLHF	TGTGCCAGCAGTGAAGCAGTTAGCGGACAGGGCAATTCACCCCTCCACTTT
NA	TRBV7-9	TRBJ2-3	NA	CASSSPPLDTQYF	TGTGCCAGCAGCTCCCCCCCACTAGATACGCAGTATTTT
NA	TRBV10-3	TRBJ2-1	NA	CAITGSSTNEQFF	TGTGCCATCACGGGCAGTTCAACAAATGAGCAGTTCTTC
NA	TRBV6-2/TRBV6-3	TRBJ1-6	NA	CASSPDSLSSYNSPLHF	TGTGCCAGCAGTCCGGACAGTCTGAGCTCCTATAATTCACCCCTCCACTTT
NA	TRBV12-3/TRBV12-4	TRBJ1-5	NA	CASSLSGNQPQHF	TGTGCCAGCAGTTTAAGTGGCAATCAGCCCCAGCATTTT
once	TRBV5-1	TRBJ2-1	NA	CASSIRQVIYNEQFF	TGCGCCAGCAGCATACGACAGGTCATTTACAATGAGCAGTTCTTC
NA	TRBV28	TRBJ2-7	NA	CASSLPRDKYEQYF	TGTGCCAGCAGTTTACCCCGGGACAAATACGAGCAGTACTTC